The 13 T cell receptor beta chains reported below all come from one sample, sequenced in a study of T cell responses to AZD1222 COVID-19 vaccine. The repertoire was sequenced with immunoSEQ multiplex PCR; TCRdb's copy has only in-frame clones and lacks some. The sample shows around 100,000 clones, around 90% of them seen only once. Sequencing was performed on peripheral blood, taken on day 0 of AZD1222 vaccination. The origin of the receptors is an adult in good health.

The chain recombines TRBV3-1 (or the pseudogene TRBV3-2) with TRBJ2-1; D is ambiguous. Germline V CDR1 and CDR2: LGHDT, YNNKEL (reference sequence). CDR3 length: 13 residues. V was clipped by 4 bases and J by 4 bases, with 8 bases between them. The CDR3 DNA is TGTGCCAGCAGCCCCACCGGGTACAATGAGCAGTTCTTC. Amino acids: CASSPTGYNEQFF.

This rearrangement joins TRBV5-4 to TRBJ1-2; weak D call: TRBD1 (5 bases). The CDR3 has 12 amino acids. The germline V and J ends were trimmed by 1 base and 8 bases, with 9 bases remaining between them. Per the germline V gene, CDR1 is SGHNT and CDR2 is YYREEE (reference sequence). The CDR3 loop is CASSLQGEGYTF. In DNA, the CDR3 is TGTGCCAGCAGCTTGCAGGGTGAGGGCTACACCTTC.

The J gene is TRBJ2-3, the V gene TRBV7-9; the match to TRBD2 covers 8 bases. There are 15 residues in the CDR3. V was pared by 5 bases and J by 2 bases, with 6 bases of the junction left unmatched. Germline V gene sequence: CDR1 SEHNR, CDR2 FQNEAQ (reference sequence). The CDR3 here is CASSAGLAFTDTQYF. The CDR3 DNA follows: TGTGCCAGCAGCGCCGGACTAGCCTTCACAGATACGCAGTATTTT.

The chain joins TRBV28 to TRBJ1-1; D not resolved. With 7 bases removed from V and 3 bases from J, the gap between germline ends came to 12 bases. This CDR3 comprises 13 residues. Germline loops: CDR1 MDHEN, CDR2 SYDVKM. The CDR3 spells CASKGPSDTEAFF. CDR3 bases: TGTGCCAGCAAAGGTCCCTCGGACACTGAAGCTTTCTTT. Supplemented by reference TRBV28 and TRBJ1-1, the full variable domain reads DVKVTQSSRYLVKRTGEKVFLECVQDMDHENMFWYRQDPGLGLRLIYFSYDVKMKEKGDIPEGYSVSREKKERFSLILESASTNQTSMYLCASKGPSDTEAFFGQGTRLTVV.

V gene TRBV6-5 combines with J gene TRBJ1-1; D uncertain. V was shortened by 5 bases and J by 5 bases, with 9 bases between the two germline ends. This CDR3 spans 12 amino acids. The germline V gene has CDR1 MNHEY and CDR2 SVGAGI. This CDR3 reads CASSPRLTEAFF. The CDR3 DNA reads as TGTGCCAGCAGTCCAAGACTGACTGAAGCTTTCTTT.

The rearrangement links TRBV2 to TRBJ2-5; 9 bases line up with TRBD1. Germline trimming cut 6 bases from V and 2 bases from J; bases unmatched to any gene: 7. This CDR3 is 15 amino acids long. Germline V gene sequence: CDR1 SNHLY, CDR2 FYNNEI. DNA of the CDR3: TGTGCCAGCAGACGGGACAGGGTTCGGCAAGAGACCCAGTACTTC. Translation gives CASRRDRVRQETQYF.

The chain recombines TRBV10-3 with TRBJ1-5; the D is unclear. Germline assignment: CDR1 ENHRY and CDR2 SYGVKD. V lost 0 bases and J 0 bases, leaving 3 bases between the germline ends. The CDR3 is 14 residues long. CDR3 region: CAISESSSNQPQHF. CDR3 bases: TGTGCCATCAGTGAGTCGTCTAGCAATCAGCCCCAGCATTTT.

The V and J genes are TRBV18 and TRBJ2-2, with D possibly being TRBD2 (5 bases). Germline assignment: CDR1 KGHSH and CDR2 LQKENI. The CDR3 is made up of 16 amino acids. Deletions cut 3 bases from V and 1 base from J, with 12 bases between. CDR3 sequence reads: CASSPAKGVNTGELFF. The CDR3 DNA is TGTGCCAGCTCACCTGCGAAGGGAGTGAACACCGGGGAGCTGTTTTTT.

The chain couples TRBV19 to TRBJ1-2, with D possibly being TRBD1 (6 bases). CDR3 length equals 15 residues. CDR1 and CDR2 (germline): LNHDA, SQIVND (reference sequence). V lost 4 bases, J lost 4 bases, and 16 bases lay in between. The CDR3 sequence: CASSTSQGLSYGYTF. CDR3 DNA: TGTGCCAGTAGTACTTCACAGGGTCTCAGCTATGGCTACACCTTC.

The rearrangement links TRBV27 to TRBJ2-7; possibly TRBD2 for D (6 bases). Germline CDR1 is MNHEY and CDR2 is SMNVEV (reference sequence). Trimming stripped 3 bases from V and 5 bases from J, with 14 bases between. This CDR3 region has 14 residues. CDR3 sequence reads: CASSLGLPKDEQYF. CDR3 DNA: TGTGCCAGCAGTTTGGGACTTCCAAAGGACGAGCAGTACTTC.

This clone was observed a few times. The chain employs TRBV2 and TRBJ1-1; 7 positions agree with TRBD1. The CDR3 sequence is 14 residues long. After removal of 6 bases from V and 1 base from J, the junction contained 5 bases not matched to a gene. The germline gives CDR1 SNHLY, CDR2 FYNNEI. CDR3 amino acids: CASRVGQANTEAFF. CDR3 nucleotides: TGTGCCAGCAGGGTCGGACAGGCGAACACTGAAGCTTTCTTT.

This chain connects TRBV5-4 to TRBJ1-2; 9 bases agree with TRBD1. V lost 0 bases to trimming and J lost 5 bases; unmatched junction nucleotides: 5. CDR1 and CDR2 from the germline V gene are SGHNT and YYREEE (reference sequence). CDR3 size: 15 residues. DNA for the CDR3: TGTGCCAGCAGCTTGGCGGACAGGGGAGCATATGGCTACACCTTC. It specifies CASSLADRGAYGYTF.

The chain couples TRBV7-9 to TRBJ2-3, with D maybe TRBD1 (5 bases). This CDR3 spans 15 amino acids. The germline V and J ends were trimmed by 3 bases and 5 bases, with 15 bases remaining between them. Germline V lookup: CDR1 SEHNR, CDR2 FQNEAQ (reference sequence). In DNA, the CDR3 is TGTGCCAGCAGCTTCAGGGTAGGGGATGAAGATACGCAGTATTTT. This encodes CASSFRVGDEDTQYF.